This paragraph reports one TCR beta chain. This CDR3 region has 15 residues. J gave up 3 bases and V 8 bases, and 5 bases lay outside the gene matches. In germline, CDR1 is MNHEY, CDR2 SVGAGI. The data belong to a study of blood T cell repertoires in COVID-19. Produced via immunoSEQ multiplex PCR; TCRdb's table is partial and in-frame only. This table holds 200,000 to 250,000 clones, around nine tenths found once. Material for sequencing was peripheral blood. The receptor was isolated from a woman aged 35 to 49 with acute or convalescent COVID-19. The chain couples TRBV6-5 to TRBJ1-4, with 11 bases lining up with TRBD1. CDR3 in amino acids: CASGQGARANEKLFF. CDR3 nucleotides: TGTGCCAGCGGACAGGGGGCTAGGGCTAATGAAAAACTGTTTTTT.